These 21 T cell receptor beta chains were sequenced from one sample in a study of shared clonotypes between healthy human individuals. Naive CD8 populations comprised CD45RO-negative cells positively selected for CCR7, excluding terminally differentiated effector memory CD45RA+ cells. Sequencing used immunoSEQ multiplex PCR; TCRdb keeps in-frame clones, though not all of them. The sample consists of approximately 2,000,000 clones, 93% of them appearing once. The sample taken for sequencing was naive CD8+ T cells from PBMCs. Source of these receptors: a man aged 18 to 29 in good health. Some clones in this sample may be carry-over from other donors' samples.

V is TRBV28 and J is TRBJ2-3; 8 bases align to TRBD2. V was clipped by 5 bases and J by 2 bases; unmatched bases: 12. This CDR3 region has 17 residues. CDR1 MDHEN and CDR2 SYDVKM come from the germline V gene. CDR3 bases: TGTGCCAGCAGTCCCCTCCACGGGGGGGGATACACAGATACGCAGTATTTT. Amino acid sequence: CASSPLHGGGYTDTQYF.

The genes are TRBV10-3 and TRBJ2-5; a possible D gene is TRBD1 (6 bases). This CDR3 spans 17 amino acids. Germline CDR1 and CDR2: ENHRY and SYGVKD. V lost 6 bases and J 4 bases, leaving 24 bases between the germline ends. The CDR3 DNA follows: TGTGCCATCAGAGCGACAGGCCCAGTCGGGTCAGGAGAGACCCAGTACTTC. This sequence encodes CAIRATGPVGSGETQYF.

CDR3 loop: CASRDRGNGYTF. The CDR3 DNA reads as TGTGCCAGCAGGGACAGGGGGAATGGCTACACCTTC. V usage is TRBV6-1 and J usage is TRBJ1-2, with 10 bases matching TRBD1. V shed 6 bases and J 6 bases; nucleotides not matched to a gene: 1. The CDR3 is 12 residues long. Germline V gives CDR1 MNHNS, CDR2 SASEGT.

This clone has just a few counts. The V gene is TRBV6-1, the J gene TRBJ1-1; 9 positions match TRBD1. With 1 base clipped from V and 2 bases from J, the junction kept 2 bases outside the gene matches. This CDR3 spans 15 amino acids. Germline V gives CDR1 MNHNS, CDR2 SASEGT. The CDR3 loop is CASSEDRGRNTEAFF. CDR3 in DNA: TGTGCCAGCAGTGAAGACAGGGGGCGCAACACTGAAGCTTTCTTT.

Only a few counts were recorded for this clone. This sample also contains other DNA sequences that code for the same CDR3. The J gene is TRBJ1-1, the V gene TRBV11-3; D is perhaps TRBD1 (5 bases). Trimming shortened V by 3 bases and J by 1 base, and 6 bases separated the two germline ends. Germline assignment: CDR1 SGHNT and CDR2 YENEEA. The CDR3 is 13 amino acids. The CDR3 here is CASSLGPNTEAFF. The CDR3 nucleotides are TGTGCCAGCAGCTTGGGGCCGAACACTGAAGCTTTCTTT.

The genes are TRBV29-1 and TRBJ2-1; 7 bases align to TRBD2. The length of the CDR3 is 16 residues. V lost 2 bases, J lost 3 bases, and 10 bases stayed unmatched. Germline lookup yields CDR1 SQVTM and CDR2 ANQGSEA. The CDR3 loop is CSVEWTSGAHYNEQFF. CDR3 DNA: TGCAGCGTTGAATGGACCAGCGGGGCCCACTACAATGAGCAGTTCTTC.

The chain couples TRBV27 to TRBJ2-2; TRBD1 is a possible D gene (5 bases). Germline CDR1 is MNHEY and CDR2 is SMNVEV (reference sequence). Trimming took 5 bases from V and 4 from J, leaving 11 bases between them. This CDR3 is built from 14 residues. The CDR3 DNA sequence: TGTGCCAGCAGTGCCGACAGTAGCACCGGGGAGCTGTTTTTT. Protein sequence: CASSADSSTGELFF.

The chain recombines TRBV28 with TRBJ2-1; unclear D gene. This CDR3 comprises 14 residues. CDR1 is MDHEN, CDR2 SYDVKM, per germline. With 3 bases removed from V and 3 bases from J, the gap between germline ends came to 9 bases. The chain's CDR3 is CASSFVSNYNEQFF. The CDR3 nucleotides read TGTGCCAGCAGTTTCGTCAGTAACTACAATGAGCAGTTCTTC.

This rearrangement joins TRBV7-2 to TRBJ1-1; no reliable D call. V gave up 2 bases and J gave up 6 bases, with 7 bases separating them. CDR1 is SGHTA, CDR2 FQGNSA, per germline. The CDR3 sequence is 12 residues long. This chain's CDR3 is CASSLLGAEAFF. The DNA of the CDR3 is TGTGCCAGCAGCTTACTGGGAGCTGAAGCTTTCTTT. Combining the CDR3 with reference TRBV7-2 and TRBJ1-1 gives the whole variable domain GAGVSQSPSNKVTEKGKDVELRCDPISGHTALYWYRQSLGQGLEFLIYFQGNSAPDKSGLPSDRFSAERTGGSVSTLTIQRTQQEDSAVYLCASSLLGAEAFFGQGTRLTVV.

V is TRBV5-1 and J is TRBJ2-2, with 7 bases lining up with TRBD2. This CDR3 has 14 amino acids. Germline CDR1 is SGHRS and CDR2 is YFSETQ. The V and J ends lost 1 base and 6 bases, in that order; junction bases with no gene match: 3. The CDR3 loop reads CASSLREGPGELFF. In DNA form, the CDR3 reads TGCGCCAGCAGCTTGAGGGAGGGACCCGGGGAGCTGTTTTTT.

The chain employs TRBV27 and TRBJ2-4; 8 bases fit TRBD1. Germline CDR1 is MNHEY and CDR2 is SMNVEV (reference sequence). Trimming at V came to 4 bases and at J to 3 bases, leaving 2 bases not matched to a gene. The CDR3 runs 14 residues. The CDR3 DNA is TGTGCCAGCAGTTCGGGGACAGGCAAAAACATTCAGTACTTC. This translates into CASSSGTGKNIQYF.

The chain uses TRBV13 and TRBJ2-3, with TRBD2 matching 11 bases. The CDR3 has 16 residues. Germline values: CDR1 PRHDT, CDR2 FYEKMQ (reference sequence). V lost 5 bases to trimming and J lost 3 bases; unmatched junction nucleotides: 7. The CDR3 nucleotides are TGTGCCAGCAGCCCCTCCGGGACTAGCGGAACAGATACGCAGTATTTT. Amino acid sequence: CASSPSGTSGTDTQYF. The full variable domain, in which reference TRBV13 and TRBJ2-3 provide the parts outside the CDR3, is AAGVIQSPRHLIKEKRETATLKCYPIPRHDTVYWYQQGPGQDPQFLISFYEKMQSDKGSIPDRFSAQQFSDYHSELNMSSLELGDSALYFCASSPSGTSGTDTQYFGPGTRLTVL.

The chain uses TRBV6-5 and TRBJ2-7, with TRBD2 identical over 9 bases. The CDR3 runs to 15 residues. J gave up 6 bases and V 5 bases, and 11 bases lay outside the gene matches. Germline CDR1 reads MNHEY; CDR2 reads SVGAGI. CDR3 residues: CASSPLSGRLSEQYF. The CDR3 DNA sequence: TGTGCCAGCAGTCCCCTGAGCGGGAGGCTCTCCGAGCAGTACTTC.

This chain links TRBV4-3 with TRBJ1-4; a weak D match, TRBD1 (5 bases). The CDR3 runs 15 residues. Germline V gene data show CDR1 as LGHNA and CDR2 as YSLEER. V was trimmed by 1 base and J by 5 bases, leaving 11 bases between them. DNA for the CDR3: TGCGCCAGCAGCCAAGGGGCAGGGAGAAATGAAAAACTGTTTTTT. Protein product: CASSQGAGRNEKLFF.

CDR3 protein: CARRGQGPDGYTF. In DNA form, the CDR3 reads TGTGCCAGGAGAGGGCAGGGACCTGATGGCTACACCTTC. V usage is TRBV2 and J usage is TRBJ1-2; D may be TRBD1 (5 bases). This CDR3 region has 13 residues. Trimming removed 9 bases from V and 6 bases from J, with 17 bases in between. Germline CDR1 SNHLY, CDR2 FYNNEI.

The J gene is TRBJ1-2, the V gene TRBV9; 8 bases fit TRBD1. In germline, CDR1 is SGDLS, CDR2 YYNGEE. This CDR3 region has 15 residues. Trimming removed 4 bases from V and 4 bases from J; junction bases left unmatched: 9. In DNA form, the CDR3 reads TGTGCCAGCAGCCCCCCCGGGACAGGCTTCTATGGCTACACCTTC. It is translated as CASSPPGTGFYGYTF.

As DNA, the CDR3 is TGTGCCTGGAGTGAACAGGGGGCTCTTTGGGAGCAGTACTTC. It translates to CAWSEQGALWEQYF. The gene calls are TRBV30 and TRBJ2-7; 9 bases fit TRBD1. The CDR3 has 14 amino acids. Trimming took 1 base from V and 7 from J; bases not matched to a gene: 8. Germline-derived CDR1 and CDR2 are GTSNPN and SVGIG (reference sequence).

For this clone: Other DNA sequences within the sample encode an identical CDR3. The chain recombines TRBV27 with TRBJ2-7; tentative D call: TRBD1 (5 bases). The CDR3 sequence is 13 residues long. CDR1 is MNHEY, CDR2 SMNVEV, per germline (reference sequence). The V end lost 5 bases, the J end lost 4 bases, and 12 bases lay between the germline ends. The CDR3 loop reads CASSPRTLYEQYF. CDR3 DNA sequence: TGTGCCAGCAGTCCCCGGACATTATACGAGCAGTACTTC.

V usage is TRBV28 and J usage is TRBJ1-2; D may be TRBD1 (5 bases). The CDR3 is made up of 20 amino acids. The V gene lost 2 bases and the J gene lost 1 base, with 26 bases spanning the gap. Per germline, CDR1 MDHEN and CDR2 SYDVKM. The CDR3 DNA follows: TGTGCCAGCAGTTTAAATGACAGATACAGTACGTCATTTTTTAACTATGGCTACACCTTC. Translated, it gives CASSLNDRYSTSFFNYGYTF.

This chain's CDR3 is CASSYFGIAGGDEQFF. The CDR3 nucleotides are TGTGCCAGCAGCTACTTCGGGATAGCGGGAGGCGATGAGCAGTTCTTC. The V call is TRBV28, the J call TRBJ2-1, with 10 positions matching TRBD2. The germline gives CDR1 MDHEN, CDR2 SYDVKM. J lost 8 bases, V lost 6 bases, and 13 bases had no gene match. The CDR3 is 16 amino acids.

This chain uses TRBV18 with TRBJ2-5; 14 bases match TRBD2. V dropped 2 bases and J dropped 0; count of bases not matched to a gene: 5. The CDR3 sequence is 18 residues long. Looked up from germline, CDR1 is KGHSH and CDR2 is LQKENI. This chain's CDR3 is CASSPGTSGSLHQETQYF. In DNA form, the CDR3 reads TGTGCCAGCTCACCAGGGACTAGCGGGAGCCTACACCAAGAGACCCAGTACTTC.